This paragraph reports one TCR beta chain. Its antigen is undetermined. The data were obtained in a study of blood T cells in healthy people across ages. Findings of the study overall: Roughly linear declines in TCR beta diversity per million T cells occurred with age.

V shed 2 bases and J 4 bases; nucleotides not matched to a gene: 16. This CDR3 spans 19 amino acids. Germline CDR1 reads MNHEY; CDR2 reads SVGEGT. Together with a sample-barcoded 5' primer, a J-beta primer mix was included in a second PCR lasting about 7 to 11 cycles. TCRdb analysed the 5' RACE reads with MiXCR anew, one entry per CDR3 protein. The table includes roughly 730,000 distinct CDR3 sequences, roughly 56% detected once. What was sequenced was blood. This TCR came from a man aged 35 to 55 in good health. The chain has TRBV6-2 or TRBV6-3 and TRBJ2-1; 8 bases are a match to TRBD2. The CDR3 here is CASSYQGRTTSVDYNEQFF. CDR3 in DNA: TGTGCCAGCAGTTACCAAGGACGGACGACTAGCGTAGATTACAATGAGCAGTTCTTC.